This TCR beta chain derives from a study of T-cell reconstitution after alpha-beta-depleted transplantation in children. The germline gives CDR1 SNHLY, CDR2 FYNNEI. V lost 7 bases to trimming and J lost 0 bases, with 10 bases between them. The CDR3 covers 14 residues. Preparation of the TCRbeta library used unique molecular identifiers. TCRdb processed the PCR reads anew with MiXCR; each CDR3 protein has one entry. The sample shows over 300,000 distinct CDR3 sequences, 10% of them seen only once. The receptor's source is a human donor who donated a stem cell graft to a child with acute lymphoblastic leukemia. V gene TRBV2 combines with J gene TRBJ2-1; D not resolved. The material was PBMCs from the stem cell graft donor, obtained from the stem cell graft. CDR3 DNA sequence: TGTGCCAGCATTGGTGGGCCCTCCTACAATGAGCAGTTCTTC. Translated, it gives CASIGGPSYNEQFF.